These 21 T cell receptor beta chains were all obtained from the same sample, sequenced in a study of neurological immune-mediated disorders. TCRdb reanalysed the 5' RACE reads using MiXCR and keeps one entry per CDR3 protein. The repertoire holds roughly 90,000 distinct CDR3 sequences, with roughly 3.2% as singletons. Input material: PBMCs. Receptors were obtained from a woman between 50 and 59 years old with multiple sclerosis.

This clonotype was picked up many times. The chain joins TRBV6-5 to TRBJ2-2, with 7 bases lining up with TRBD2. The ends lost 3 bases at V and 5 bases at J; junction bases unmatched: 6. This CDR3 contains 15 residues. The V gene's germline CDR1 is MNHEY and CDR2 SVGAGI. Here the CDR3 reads CASSYFPGGTGELFF. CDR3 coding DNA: TGTGCCAGCAGTTATTTCCCGGGGGGTACCGGGGAGCTGTTTTTT.

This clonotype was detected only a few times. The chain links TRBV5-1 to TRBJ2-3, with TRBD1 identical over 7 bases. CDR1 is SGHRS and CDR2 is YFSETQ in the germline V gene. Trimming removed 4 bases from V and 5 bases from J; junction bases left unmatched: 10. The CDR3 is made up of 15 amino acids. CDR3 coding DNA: TGCGCCAGCAGCATAGGGGGCGCGATCGTAGATACGCAGTATTTT. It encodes CASSIGGAIVDTQYF.

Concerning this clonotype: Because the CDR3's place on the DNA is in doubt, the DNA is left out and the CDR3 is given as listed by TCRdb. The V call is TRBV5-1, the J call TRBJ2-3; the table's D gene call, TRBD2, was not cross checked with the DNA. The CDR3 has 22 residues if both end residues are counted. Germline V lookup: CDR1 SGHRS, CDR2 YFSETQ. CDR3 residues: CASSFYICSATGTRARADTQYF.

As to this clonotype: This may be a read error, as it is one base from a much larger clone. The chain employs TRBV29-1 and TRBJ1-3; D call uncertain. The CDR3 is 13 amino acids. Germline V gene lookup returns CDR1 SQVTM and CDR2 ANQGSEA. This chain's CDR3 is CSVDLGSGKTIYF. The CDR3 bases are TGCAGCGTTGACCTGGGCTCTGGAAAAACCATATATTTT. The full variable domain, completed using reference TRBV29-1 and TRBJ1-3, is SAVISQKPSRDICQRGTSLTIQCQVDSQVTMMFWYRQQPGQSLTLIATANQGSEATYESGFVIDKFPISRPNLTFSTLTVSNMSPEDSSIYLCSVDLGSGKTIYFGEGSWLTVV.

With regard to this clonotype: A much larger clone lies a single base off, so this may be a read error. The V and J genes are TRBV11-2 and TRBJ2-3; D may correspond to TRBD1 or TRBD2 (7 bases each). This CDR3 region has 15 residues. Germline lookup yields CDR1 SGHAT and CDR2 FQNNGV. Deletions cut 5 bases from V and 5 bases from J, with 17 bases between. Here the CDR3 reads CASSQGGRSEDTQYF. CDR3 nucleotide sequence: TGTGCCAGCAGCCAGGGGGGGCGTAGCGAAGATACGCAGTATTTT.

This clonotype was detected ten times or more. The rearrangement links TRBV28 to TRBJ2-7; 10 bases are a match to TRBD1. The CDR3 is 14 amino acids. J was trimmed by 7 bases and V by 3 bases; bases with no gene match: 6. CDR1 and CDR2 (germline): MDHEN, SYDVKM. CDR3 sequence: CASSLGQGTTEQYF. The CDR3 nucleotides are TGTGCCAGCAGTTTGGGACAGGGGACCACGGAGCAGTACTTC. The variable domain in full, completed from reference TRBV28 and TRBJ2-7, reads DVKVTQSSRYLVKRTGEKVFLECVQDMDHENMFWYRQDPGLGLRLIYFSYDVKMKEKGDIPEGYSVSREKKERFSLILESASTNQTSMYLCASSLGQGTTEQYFGPGTRLTVT.

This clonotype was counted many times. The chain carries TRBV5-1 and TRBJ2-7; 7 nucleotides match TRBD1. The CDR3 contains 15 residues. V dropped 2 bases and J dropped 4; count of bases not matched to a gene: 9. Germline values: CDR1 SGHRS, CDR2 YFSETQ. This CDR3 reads CASSFRQGRIYEQYF. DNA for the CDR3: TGCGCCAGCAGCTTTAGACAGGGCCGGATTTACGAGCAGTACTTC.

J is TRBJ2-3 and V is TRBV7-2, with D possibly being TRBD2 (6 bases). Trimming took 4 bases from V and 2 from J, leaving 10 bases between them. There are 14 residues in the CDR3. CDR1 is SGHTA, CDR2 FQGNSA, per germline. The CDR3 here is CASSSGLHTDTQYF. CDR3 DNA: TGTGCCAGCAGCTCGGGACTGCACACAGATACGCAGTATTTT.

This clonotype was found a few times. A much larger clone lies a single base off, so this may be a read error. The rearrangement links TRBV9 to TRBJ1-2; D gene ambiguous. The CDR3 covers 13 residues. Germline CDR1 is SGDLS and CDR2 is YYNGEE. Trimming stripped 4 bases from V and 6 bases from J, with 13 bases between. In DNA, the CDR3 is TGTGCCAGCAGCCGCAAGGGTAGTGATGGCTACACCTTC. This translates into CASSRKGSDGYTF.

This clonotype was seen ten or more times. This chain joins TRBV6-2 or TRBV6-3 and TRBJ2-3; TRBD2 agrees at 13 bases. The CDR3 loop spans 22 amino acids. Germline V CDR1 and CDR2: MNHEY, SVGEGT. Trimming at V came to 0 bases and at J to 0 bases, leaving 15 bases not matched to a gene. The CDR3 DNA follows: TGTGCCAGCAGTTACTCGGCCGTCAGTGGACTAGCGGGGGCCCGAAGCACAGATACGCAGTATTTT. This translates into CASSYSAVSGLAGARSTDTQYF.

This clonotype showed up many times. In DNA, the CDR3 is TGCAGTCCAAGGGGGGAGGGGAACTATGGCTACACCTTC. This translates into CSPRGEGNYGYTF. The rearrangement joins TRBV20-1 to TRBJ1-2, with a tentative D call TRBD1 (6 bases). Germline values: CDR1 DFQATT, CDR2 SNEGSKA (reference sequence). V shed 8 bases and J shed 2 bases, with 15 bases lying between them. CDR3 length equals 13 residues.

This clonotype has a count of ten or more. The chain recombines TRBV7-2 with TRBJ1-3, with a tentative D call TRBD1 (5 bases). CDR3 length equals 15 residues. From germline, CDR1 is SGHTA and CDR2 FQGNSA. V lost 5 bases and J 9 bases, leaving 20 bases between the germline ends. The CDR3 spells CASSQSPGQPVTIYF. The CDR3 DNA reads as TGTGCCAGCAGCCAGAGCCCGGGGCAGCCCGTCACCATATATTTT. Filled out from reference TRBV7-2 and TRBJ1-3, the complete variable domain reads GAGVSQSPSNKVTEKGKDVELRCDPISGHTALYWYRQSLGQGLEFLIYFQGNSAPDKSGLPSDRFSAERTGGSVSTLTIQRTQQEDSAVYLCASSQSPGQPVTIYFGEGSWLTVV.

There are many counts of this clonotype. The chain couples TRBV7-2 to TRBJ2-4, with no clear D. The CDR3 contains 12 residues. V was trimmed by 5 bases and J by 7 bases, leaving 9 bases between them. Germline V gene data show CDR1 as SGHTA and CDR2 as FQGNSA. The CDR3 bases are TGTGCCAGCAGCCCTAGAAGGAACATTCAGTACTTC. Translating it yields CASSPRRNIQYF.

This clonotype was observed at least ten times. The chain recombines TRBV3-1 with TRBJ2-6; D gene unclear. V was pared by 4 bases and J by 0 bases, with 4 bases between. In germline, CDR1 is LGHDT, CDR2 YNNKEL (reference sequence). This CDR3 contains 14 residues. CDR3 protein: CASSPSSGANVLTF. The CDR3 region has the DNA TGTGCCAGCAGCCCAAGCTCTGGGGCCAACGTCCTGACTTTC.

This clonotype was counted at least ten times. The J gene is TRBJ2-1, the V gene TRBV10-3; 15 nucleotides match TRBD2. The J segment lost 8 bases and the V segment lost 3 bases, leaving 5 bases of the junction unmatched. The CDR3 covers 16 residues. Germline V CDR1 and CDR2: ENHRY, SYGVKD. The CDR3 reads CAISDPGLAGGYEQFF. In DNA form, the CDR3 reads TGTGCCATCAGTGATCCGGGACTAGCGGGGGGATATGAGCAGTTCTTC.

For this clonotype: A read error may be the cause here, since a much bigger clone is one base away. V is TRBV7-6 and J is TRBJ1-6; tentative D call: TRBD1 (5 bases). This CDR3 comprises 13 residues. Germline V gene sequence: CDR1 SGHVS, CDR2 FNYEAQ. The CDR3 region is CARSFEGRSPLHF. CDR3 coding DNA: TGTGCCAGAAGCTTCGAGGGGAGGTCACCCCTCCACTTT.

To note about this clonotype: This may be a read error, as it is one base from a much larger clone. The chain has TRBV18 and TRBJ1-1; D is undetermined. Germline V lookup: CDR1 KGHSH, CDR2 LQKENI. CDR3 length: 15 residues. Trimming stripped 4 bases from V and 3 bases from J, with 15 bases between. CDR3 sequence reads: CASSQDLGRDTEAFF. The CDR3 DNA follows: TGTGCCAGCTCACAAGACCTAGGACGGGACACTGAAGCTTTCTTT.

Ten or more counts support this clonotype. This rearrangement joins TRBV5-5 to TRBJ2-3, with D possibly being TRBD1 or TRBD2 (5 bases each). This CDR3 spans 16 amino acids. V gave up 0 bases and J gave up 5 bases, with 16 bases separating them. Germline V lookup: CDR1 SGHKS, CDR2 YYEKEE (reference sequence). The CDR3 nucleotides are TGTGCCAGCAGCTTGGGTAGGGGCTCACTAGGAGATACGCAGTATTTT. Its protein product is CASSLGRGSLGDTQYF.

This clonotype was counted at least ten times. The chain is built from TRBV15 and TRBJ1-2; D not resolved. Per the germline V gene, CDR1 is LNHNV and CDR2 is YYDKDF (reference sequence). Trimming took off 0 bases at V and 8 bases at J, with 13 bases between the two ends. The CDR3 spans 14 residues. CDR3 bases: TGTGCCACCAGCAGAGATGCAACACTCGGAGGCTACACCTTC. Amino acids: CATSRDATLGGYTF.

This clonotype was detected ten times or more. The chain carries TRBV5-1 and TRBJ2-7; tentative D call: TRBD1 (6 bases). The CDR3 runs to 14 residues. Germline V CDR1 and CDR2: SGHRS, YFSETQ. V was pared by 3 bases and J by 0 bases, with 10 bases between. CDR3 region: CASSYMTGSYEQYF. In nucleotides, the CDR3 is TGCGCCAGCAGCTATATGACAGGCTCCTACGAGCAGTACTTC.

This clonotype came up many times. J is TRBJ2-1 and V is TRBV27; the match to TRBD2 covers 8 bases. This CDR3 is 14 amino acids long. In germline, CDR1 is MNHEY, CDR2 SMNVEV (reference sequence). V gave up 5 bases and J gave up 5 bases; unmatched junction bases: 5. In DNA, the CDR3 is TGTGCCAGCAGTACCGGGGGGGTCAACAATGAGCAGTTCTTC. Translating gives CASSTGGVNNEQFF.